The clone carrying this T cell receptor beta chain was counted once. These data are taken from a study of blood T cell repertoires in COVID-19. Study-wide background: Sources were T cells, B-cell-depleted T cells, or PBMCs; the material itself was cDNA or gDNA.

Trimming removed 5 bases from V and 3 bases from J, with 10 bases in between. Germline CDR1 is SGHAT and CDR2 is FQNNGV. This CDR3 has 13 residues. Assay used: immunoSEQ multiplex PCR; TCRdb lists only in-frame clones, some missing. The repertoire consists of a few hundred thousand clones, with roughly 89% occurring once and the leading ten covering 0.8% to 1%. This chain joins TRBV11-2 and TRBJ1-1; D perhaps matches TRBD1 (6 bases). Source material: peripheral blood. This sequence was found in a man aged 18-30 years with COVID-19, enrolled during active disease. The CDR3 sequence is CASSRGGYTEAFF. CDR3 coding DNA: TGTGCCAGCAGCCGAGGGGGATACACTGAAGCTTTCTTT. The full variable domain, rest sourced from reference TRBV11-2 and TRBJ1-1, is EAGVAQSPRYKIIEKRQSVAFWCNPISGHATLYWYQQILGQGPKLLIQFQNNGVVDDSQLPKDRFSAERLKGVDSTLKIQPAKLEDSAVYLCASSRGGYTEAFFGQGTRLTVV.